This T cell receptor (beta chain) comes out of a study of memory CD4+ T cells and cytomegalovirus serostatus. For the study at large: Healthy Belgian adult donors included about nine CMV-positive and 24 CMV-negative people.

Original handling: Out-of-frame sequences were removed, leaving 2 million to 2.5 million distinct TCRbeta sequences. TCRdb's copy holds only in-frame clones and misses some; the assay was immunoSEQ multiplex PCR. V, J and clone size are taken as reported in that table, and D and trimming were inferred from the DNA itself. Of more than 45,000 clones in the sample, around 78% were seen once. The V and J ends lost 6 bases and 0 bases, in that order; junction bases with no gene match: 5. The germline V gene has CDR1 SGHVS and CDR2 FNYEAQ. The CDR3 is made up of 15 amino acids. The sort gate was single viable CD3+CD4+CD8-CD45RO+ cells for memory CD4+ T cells.

The genes are TRBV7-6 and TRBJ1-5, with 7 bases identical to TRBD1. Sequenced sample: memory CD4+ T cells from blood. The sequence was obtained from an adult in good health and CMV-seronegative. DNA for the CDR3: TGTGCCAGCAGTGCAGGGGGGGGTAGCAATCAGCCCCAGCATTTT. This codes for CASSAGGGSNQPQHF.